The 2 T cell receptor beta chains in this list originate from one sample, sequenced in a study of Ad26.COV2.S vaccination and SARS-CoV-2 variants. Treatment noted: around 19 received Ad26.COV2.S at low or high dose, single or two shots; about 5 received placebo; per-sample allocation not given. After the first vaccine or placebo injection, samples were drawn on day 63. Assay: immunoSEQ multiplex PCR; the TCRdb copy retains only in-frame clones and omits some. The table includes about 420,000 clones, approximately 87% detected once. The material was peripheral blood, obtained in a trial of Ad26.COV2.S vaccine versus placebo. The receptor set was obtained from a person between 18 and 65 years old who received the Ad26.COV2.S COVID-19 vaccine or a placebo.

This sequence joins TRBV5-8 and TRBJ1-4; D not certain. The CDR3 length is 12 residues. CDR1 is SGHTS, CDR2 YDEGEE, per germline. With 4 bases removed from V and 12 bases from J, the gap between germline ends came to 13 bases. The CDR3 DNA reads TGTGCCAGCAGCCGGGGATTTGGAGAACTGTTTTTT. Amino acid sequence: CASSRGFGELFF.

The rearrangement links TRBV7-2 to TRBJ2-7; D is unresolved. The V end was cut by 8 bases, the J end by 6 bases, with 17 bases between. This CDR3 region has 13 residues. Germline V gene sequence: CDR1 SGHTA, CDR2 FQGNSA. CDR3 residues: CASLLSRMGEQYF. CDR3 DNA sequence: TGTGCCAGCCTCCTCTCCCGGATGGGCGAGCAGTACTTC.